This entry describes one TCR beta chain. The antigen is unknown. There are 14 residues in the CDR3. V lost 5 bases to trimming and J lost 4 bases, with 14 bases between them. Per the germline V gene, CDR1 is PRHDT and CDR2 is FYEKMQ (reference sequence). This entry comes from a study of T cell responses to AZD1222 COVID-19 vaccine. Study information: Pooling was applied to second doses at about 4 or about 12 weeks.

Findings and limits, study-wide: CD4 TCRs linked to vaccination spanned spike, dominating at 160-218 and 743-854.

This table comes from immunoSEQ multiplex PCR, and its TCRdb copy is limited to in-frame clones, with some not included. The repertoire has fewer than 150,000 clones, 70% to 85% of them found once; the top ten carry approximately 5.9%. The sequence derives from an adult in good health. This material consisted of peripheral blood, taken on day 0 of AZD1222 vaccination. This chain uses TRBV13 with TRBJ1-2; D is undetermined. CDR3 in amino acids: CASSTAGVPYGYTF. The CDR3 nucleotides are TGTGCCAGCAGCACCGCTGGGGTCCCCTATGGCTACACCTTC.